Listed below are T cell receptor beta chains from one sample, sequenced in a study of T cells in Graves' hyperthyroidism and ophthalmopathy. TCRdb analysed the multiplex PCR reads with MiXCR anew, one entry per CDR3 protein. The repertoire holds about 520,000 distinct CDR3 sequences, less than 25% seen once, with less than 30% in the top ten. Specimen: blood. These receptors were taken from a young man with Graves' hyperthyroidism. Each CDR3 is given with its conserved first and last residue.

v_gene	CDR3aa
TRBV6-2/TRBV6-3	CASSYGPSGETQYF
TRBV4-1	CASSQDRNTIYF
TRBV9	CASSVGWSVQEGYRAKITEAFF
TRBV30	CAWRGDGYTF
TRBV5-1	CASSLVVLASTYEQYF
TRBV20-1	CSARDPPPPGHHEQYF
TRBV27	CASSPTGPGGYTF
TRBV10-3	CATSPGQGAFQPQHF
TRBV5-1	CASSRPERGMQETQYF
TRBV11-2	CASSLGGIDGYTF
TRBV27	CASSLKAGGTGELFF
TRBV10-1	CASRDRANTEAFF
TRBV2	CASNRDYRDTQYF
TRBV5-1	CASSPELGISYGYTF
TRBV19	CATGQGNQPQHF
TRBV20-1	CSASGGQGTYGYTF
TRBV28	CASIRTGKKGGYTF
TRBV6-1	CASRDNEIRAGELFF
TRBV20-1	CSYARGAYEQYF
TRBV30	CAWTRTGWDRERPEAFF
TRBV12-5	CASGLTVGTDHSNQPQHF
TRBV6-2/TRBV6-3	CASRTGGAYEQYF
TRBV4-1	CASSPQGSAEAFF
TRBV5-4	CASSFSRDPYYGYTF
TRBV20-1	CSAIRQGSGYTF
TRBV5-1	CASSPYGEEGTEAFF
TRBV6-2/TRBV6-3	CASTRRFPRSSYQETQYF
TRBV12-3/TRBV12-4	CASSPSRGYGYTF
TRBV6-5	CASSRDRDGNTIYF
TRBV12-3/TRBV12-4	CASSLGVEGEETQYF
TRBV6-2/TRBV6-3	CASSYSPGYLTNYGYTF
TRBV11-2	CASSLDGTGGAETQYF
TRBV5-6	CASSIDGTSGGPPSSRELFF
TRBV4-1	CASSQGQGHTGELFF
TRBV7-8	CASSLGTGAYSNQPQHF
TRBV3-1	CASSQGSQETQYF
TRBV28	CASSLITGIDETQYF
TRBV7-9	CASSPPMRGNTEAFF
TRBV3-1	CASSQGGGDSPLHF
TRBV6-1	CASSRIRGDQPQHF